What follows are 29 T cell receptor beta chains derived from one specimen sequenced in a study of shared clonotypes between healthy human individuals. This table comes from immunoSEQ multiplex PCR, and its TCRdb copy is limited to in-frame clones, with some not included. There are roughly 2,000,000 clones in the sample; just under 95% occur only once, and more than 0.9% lies in the top ten. Terminally differentiated effector memory CD45RA+ cells were excluded by CCR7 positive selection of CD45RO-negative cells. Sequencing was carried out using naive CD8+ T cells sorted from blood. These receptors were taken from a man aged 18-30 years in good health.

The chain employs TRBV5-6 and TRBJ1-1; tentative D call: TRBD1 (6 bases). The CDR3 loop spans 14 amino acids. Trimming removed 4 bases from V and 4 bases from J, with 14 bases in between. Germline V gives CDR1 SGHDT, CDR2 YYEEEE. The CDR3 loop reads CASSLSGQSTEAFF. The CDR3 nucleotides read TGTGCCAGCAGCCTCTCGGGACAAAGCACTGAAGCTTTCTTT.

This chain joins TRBV6-5 and TRBJ1-2; D may be TRBD1 (5 bases). V lost 7 bases to trimming and J lost 7 bases, with 16 bases between them. The CDR3 is made up of 13 amino acids. Germline V gives CDR1 MNHEY, CDR2 SVGAGI. CDR3 loop: CASTSGGAGGYTF. The CDR3 nucleotides are TGTGCCAGCACCTCAGGAGGGGCTGGTGGCTACACCTTC.

The chain recombines TRBV5-1 with TRBJ1-4; 7 bases are shared with TRBD1. The CDR3 extends over 15 amino acids. V gave up 1 base and J gave up 5 bases; unmatched junction bases: 5. Per the germline V gene, CDR1 is SGHRS and CDR2 is YFSETQ. The CDR3, as DNA: TGCGCCAGCAGCTTGAAACAGGGGAGCAATGAAAAACTGTTTTTT. It is translated as CASSLKQGSNEKLFF.

The CDR3 loop reads CASSQWMSAGGSEQYF. Here the CDR3 DNA reads TGTGCCAGCAGCCAATGGATGTCGGCGGGGGGGAGCGAGCAGTACTTC. The V and J genes are TRBV14 and TRBJ2-7, with 9 bases identical to TRBD2. J gave up 6 bases and V 2 bases, and 11 bases lay outside the gene matches. The CDR3 is 16 amino acids. The germline CDR1 and CDR2 sequences are SGHDN and FVKESK. Filled out from reference TRBV14 and TRBJ2-7, the complete variable domain reads EAGVTQFPSHSVIEKGQTVTLRCDPISGHDNLYWYRRVMGKEIKFLLHFVKESKQDESGMPNNRFLAERTGGTYSTLKVQPAELEDSGVYFCASSQWMSAGGSEQYFGPGTRLTVT.

As regards this clone: Other DNA sequences from this sample encode an identical CDR3 as well. The chain recombines TRBV9 with TRBJ2-5, with D unresolved. Per germline, CDR1 SGDLS and CDR2 YYNGEE. V gave up 4 bases and J gave up 0 bases, with 7 bases separating them. This CDR3 contains 13 residues. CDR3 residues: CASSSDYQETQYF. The CDR3, as DNA: TGTGCCAGCAGCTCAGACTACCAAGAGACCCAGTACTTC.

The chain is built from TRBV7-9 and TRBJ2-2, with 12 bases identical to TRBD2. Per the germline V gene, CDR1 is SEHNR and CDR2 is FQNEAQ (reference sequence). J was trimmed by 6 bases and V by 2 bases; bases with no gene match: 7. The CDR3 extends over 17 amino acids. The DNA of the CDR3 is TGTGCCAGCAGCTTACCTAGCGGGAGGGAAAGTGCCGGGGAGCTGTTTTTT. Amino acid sequence: CASSLPSGRESAGELFF.

The chain employs TRBV28 and TRBJ2-2; TRBD1 matches 7 bases. The V segment lost 6 bases and the J segment 2 bases; nucleotides outside the gene matches: 6. The CDR3 consists of 15 residues. CDR1 and CDR2 from the germline V gene are MDHEN and SYDVKM. CDR3 sequence reads: CASSEDRANTGELFF. DNA of the CDR3: TGTGCCAGCAGCGAAGACAGGGCTAACACCGGGGAGCTGTTTTTT.

The CDR3 loop reads CASSPIGSHQEQFF. CDR3 coding DNA: TGTGCCAGCAGCCCAATCGGGTCCCACCAAGAGCAGTTCTTC. The chain is built from TRBV5-4 and TRBJ2-1, with unresolved D. The germline gives CDR1 SGHNT, CDR2 YYREEE (reference sequence). V lost 4 bases and J lost 10, with 18 bases in between. This CDR3 is 14 amino acids long.

This rearrangement joins TRBV6-5 to TRBJ1-2; no clear D. The CDR3 totals 13 residues. Germline V gives CDR1 MNHEY, CDR2 SVGAGI. V was pared by 5 bases and J by 3 bases, with 10 bases between. The CDR3 here is CASSEYGDYGYTF. The CDR3, as DNA: TGTGCCAGCAGTGAGTACGGCGACTATGGCTACACCTTC.

The chain joins TRBV7-3 to TRBJ2-3; tentative D call: TRBD2 (5 bases). This CDR3 spans 14 amino acids. The V and J ends lost 5 bases and 5 bases respectively, with 14 bases between them. Germline V gene sequence: CDR1 SGHTA, CDR2 FQGTGA. The DNA of the CDR3 is TGTGCCAGCAGCCTCTTAAGCGCGGGAGATACGCAGTATTTT. Translated, it gives CASSLLSAGDTQYF.

V gene TRBV27 combines with J gene TRBJ2-7; D is possibly TRBD2 (5 bases). V lost 2 bases to trimming and J lost 0 bases, with 14 bases between them. The CDR3 runs 16 residues. Germline V CDR1 and CDR2: MNHEY, SMNVEV (reference sequence). CDR3 DNA sequence: TGTGCCAGCAGTTTACTCTCCACTAGGAGCTCCTACGAGCAGTACTTC. Protein sequence: CASSLLSTRSSYEQYF.

The rearrangement joins TRBV9 to TRBJ2-7; the D gene is possibly TRBD1 (6 bases). In germline, CDR1 is SGDLS, CDR2 YYNGEE. V lost 0 bases, J lost 6 bases, and 31 bases lay in between. The CDR3 runs to 20 residues. The CDR3 loop is CASSVVSMRGRRWAATEQYF. DNA of the CDR3: TGTGCCAGCAGCGTAGTTTCGATGAGGGGGAGACGGTGGGCTGCTACCGAGCAGTACTTC.

A note on this clone: Other DNA sequences from this sample encode an identical CDR3 as well. Here the CDR3 reads CASSVEDSGNTIYF. CDR3 coding DNA: TGTGCCAGCAGCGTGGAGGACTCTGGAAACACCATATATTTT. The chain recombines TRBV9 with TRBJ1-3, with D hard to call. CDR1 and CDR2 from the germline V gene are SGDLS and YYNGEE. The CDR3 spans 14 residues. V was trimmed by 2 bases and J by 0 bases, leaving 6 bases between them.

The V call is TRBV14, the J call TRBJ1-1; 8 bases line up with TRBD1. The CDR3 is made up of 14 amino acids. V dropped 5 bases and J dropped 1; count of bases not matched to a gene: 3. Germline lookup yields CDR1 SGHDN and CDR2 FVKESK. This chain's CDR3 is CASSKQGENTEAFF. The DNA of the CDR3 is TGTGCCAGCAGCAAACAGGGGGAGAACACTGAAGCTTTCTTT.

The V gene is TRBV27, the J gene TRBJ2-1; 10 bases are a match to TRBD1. The V gene's germline CDR1 is MNHEY and CDR2 SMNVEV (reference sequence). There are 14 residues in the CDR3. V was clipped by 5 bases and J by 12 bases; unmatched bases: 10. This chain's CDR3 is CASSGLTGGLPQFF. The CDR3 bases are TGTGCCAGCAGTGGACTGACAGGGGGCTTACCGCAGTTCTTC.

This clone was observed a few times. The V and J genes are TRBV5-4 and TRBJ1-2; D remains ambiguous. This CDR3 is 12 amino acids long. Germline V lookup: CDR1 SGHNT, CDR2 YYREEE (reference sequence). Trimming stripped 1 base from V and 4 bases from J, with 5 bases between. CDR3 residues: CASSLFGYGYTF. In DNA form, the CDR3 reads TGTGCCAGCAGCTTGTTCGGCTATGGCTACACCTTC.

The chain links TRBV28 to TRBJ1-6; perhaps TRBD1 as D (6 bases). This CDR3 has 12 residues. The germline gives CDR1 MDHEN, CDR2 SYDVKM. V was shortened by 3 bases and J by 9 bases, with 6 bases between the two germline ends. CDR3 sequence: CASSFRGSPLHF. Here the CDR3 DNA reads TGTGCCAGCAGTTTCAGGGGTTCACCCCTCCACTTT.

The V gene is TRBV10-1, the J gene TRBJ2-7; the match to TRBD2 covers 8 bases. The CDR3 has 14 residues. The germline gives CDR1 WNHNN, CDR2 SYGVQD (reference sequence). Germline trimming cut 5 bases from V and 5 bases from J; bases unmatched to any gene: 8. CDR3 coding DNA: TGCGCCAGCAGTCCCGGGACTAGATCCCACGAGCAGTACTTC. This gives the protein CASSPGTRSHEQYF.

The chain joins TRBV13 to TRBJ1-5, with no clear D. Germline CDR1 reads PRHDT; CDR2 reads FYEKMQ (reference sequence). The V end lost 1 base, the J end lost 7 bases, and 8 bases lay between the germline ends. The CDR3 length is 13 residues. The CDR3 protein is CASSLDREQPQHF. The CDR3 DNA sequence: TGTGCCAGCAGCTTAGATCGTGAACAGCCCCAGCATTTT.

The V call is TRBV28, the J call TRBJ2-7; D gene ambiguous. CDR3 length: 15 amino acids. Trimming cost V 4 bases and J 6 bases, with 19 bases left between them. Germline CDR1 and CDR2: MDHEN and SYDVKM. CDR3 DNA sequence: TGTGCCAGCAGTTCCCAGCCGGGCGTCTTCCTCGAGCAGTACTTC. This gives the protein CASSSQPGVFLEQYF.

With respect to this clone: The sample holds other DNA sequences that translate to the same CDR3. The chain combines TRBV4-1 with TRBJ2-7, with TRBD2 matching over 7 bases. The V gene end was trimmed by 4 bases and the J gene end by 0 bases; junction bases not matched to a gene: 3. The CDR3 is 14 amino acids. Per germline, CDR1 MGHRA and CDR2 YSYEKL. CDR3 in amino acids: CASSLSGTSYEQYF. The CDR3 coding sequence is TGCGCCAGCAGCCTAAGCGGGACCTCCTACGAGCAGTACTTC.

V and J are TRBV10-1 and TRBJ2-5; D uncertain. Germline-derived CDR1 and CDR2 are WNHNN and SYGVQD (reference sequence). The CDR3 length is 15 residues. V lost 5 bases, J lost 1 base, and 14 bases lay in between. In DNA, the CDR3 is TGCGCCAGCAGTAGACACCTCACCCTCCAAGAGACCCAGTACTTC. This sequence encodes CASSRHLTLQETQYF.

CDR3 sequence reads: CASSWGTGPNSFGYGYTF. The CDR3 bases are TGTGCCAGCAGCTGGGGGACAGGACCGAATAGTTTTGGCTATGGCTACACCTTC. V is TRBV5-4 and J is TRBJ1-2; the match to TRBD1 covers 8 bases. V lost 3 bases to trimming and J lost 4 bases; unmatched junction nucleotides: 17. The CDR3 runs to 18 residues. CDR1 SGHNT and CDR2 YYREEE come from the germline V gene (reference sequence).

The J gene is TRBJ2-7, the V gene TRBV30; no definite D call. The germline V and J ends were trimmed by 0 bases and 5 bases, with 8 bases remaining between them. CDR3 length: 12 residues. Germline V gene sequence: CDR1 GTSNPN, CDR2 SVGIG (reference sequence). This chain's CDR3 is CAWSVLRDEQYF. CDR3 nucleotides: TGTGCCTGGAGTGTTCTCCGAGACGAGCAGTACTTC.

The V call is TRBV7-9, the J call TRBJ1-5; possibly TRBD1 for D (5 bases). The CDR3 extends over 15 amino acids. The ends were cut back, 5 bases at V and 6 bases at J, with 17 bases in the middle. CDR1 and CDR2 from the germline V gene are SEHNR and FQNEAQ (reference sequence). CDR3 in amino acids: CASSTDQGAGQPQHF. The CDR3 DNA follows: TGTGCCAGCAGCACGGATCAGGGCGCGGGTCAGCCCCAGCATTTT.

The V gene is TRBV28, the J gene TRBJ2-3; D gene ambiguous. Deletions cut 3 bases from V and 5 bases from J, with 9 bases between. CDR3 size: 13 residues. Germline CDR1 MDHEN, CDR2 SYDVKM. In DNA form, the CDR3 reads TGTGCCAGCAGTTTCACGGGCCAAGATACGCAGTATTTT. It is translated as CASSFTGQDTQYF.

The chain uses TRBV5-8 and TRBJ1-6; D is undetermined. Trimming removed 0 bases from V and 10 bases from J, with 14 bases in between. CDR1 and CDR2 from the germline V gene are SGHTS and YDEGEE. The length of the CDR3 is 15 residues. CDR3 amino acids: CASSLEAVGRSPLHF. In nucleotides, the CDR3 is TGTGCCAGCAGCTTGGAGGCTGTGGGTCGGTCACCCCTCCACTTT.

As to this clone: Other DNA sequences within the sample encode an identical CDR3. The CDR3 coding sequence is TGCAGCGTGCTGACAGGGGGAAATTACGAGCAGTACTTC. Translated: CSVLTGGNYEQYF. The chain has TRBV29-1 and TRBJ2-7, with TRBD1 matching over 9 bases. J gave up 4 bases and V 6 bases, and 7 bases lay outside the gene matches. Per the germline V gene, CDR1 is SQVTM and CDR2 is ANQGSEA. CDR3 length: 13 amino acids.

The V call is TRBV4-1, the J call TRBJ1-3; D gene uncertain. Trimming removed 6 bases from V and 8 bases from J, with 14 bases in between. Germline lookup yields CDR1 MGHRA and CDR2 YSYEKL. This CDR3 spans 13 amino acids. The CDR3 spells CASSHPTGDTIYF. The DNA for the CDR3 is TGCGCCAGCAGTCATCCGACCGGGGACACCATATATTTT.